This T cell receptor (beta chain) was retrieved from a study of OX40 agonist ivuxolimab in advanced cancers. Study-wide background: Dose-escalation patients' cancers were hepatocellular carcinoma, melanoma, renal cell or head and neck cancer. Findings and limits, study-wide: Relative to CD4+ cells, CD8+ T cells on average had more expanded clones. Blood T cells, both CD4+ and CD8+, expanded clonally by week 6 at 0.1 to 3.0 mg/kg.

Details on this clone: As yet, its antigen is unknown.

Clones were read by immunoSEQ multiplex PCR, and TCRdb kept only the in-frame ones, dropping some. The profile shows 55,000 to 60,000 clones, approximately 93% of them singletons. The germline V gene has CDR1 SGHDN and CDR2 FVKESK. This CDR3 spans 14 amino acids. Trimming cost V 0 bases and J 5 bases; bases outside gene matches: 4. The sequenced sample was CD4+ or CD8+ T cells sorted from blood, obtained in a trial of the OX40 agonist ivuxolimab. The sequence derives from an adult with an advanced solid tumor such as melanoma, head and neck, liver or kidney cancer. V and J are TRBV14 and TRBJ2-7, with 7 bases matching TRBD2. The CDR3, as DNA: TGTGCCAGCAGCCAAGAAAGCGCGGGAGACGAGCAGTACTTC. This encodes CASSQESAGDEQYF.